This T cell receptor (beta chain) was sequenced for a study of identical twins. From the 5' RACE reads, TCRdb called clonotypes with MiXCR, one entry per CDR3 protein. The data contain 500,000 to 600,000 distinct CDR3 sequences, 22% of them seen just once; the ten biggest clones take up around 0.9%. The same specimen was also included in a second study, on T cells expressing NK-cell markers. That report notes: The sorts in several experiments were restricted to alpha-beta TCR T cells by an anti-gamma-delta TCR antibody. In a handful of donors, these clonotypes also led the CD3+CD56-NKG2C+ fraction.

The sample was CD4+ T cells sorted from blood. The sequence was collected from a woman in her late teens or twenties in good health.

The CDR3 loop is CASSPARSLRPEQFF. Written as DNA, the CDR3 is TGTGCCAGCAGCCCAGCCAGGTCGTTGAGGCCGGAGCAGTTCTTC. The V and J genes are TRBV6-1 and TRBJ2-1; no clear D. With 6 bases removed from V and 10 bases from J, the gap between germline ends came to 22 bases. Germline V gives CDR1 MNHNS, CDR2 SASEGT. CDR3 length: 15 amino acids.